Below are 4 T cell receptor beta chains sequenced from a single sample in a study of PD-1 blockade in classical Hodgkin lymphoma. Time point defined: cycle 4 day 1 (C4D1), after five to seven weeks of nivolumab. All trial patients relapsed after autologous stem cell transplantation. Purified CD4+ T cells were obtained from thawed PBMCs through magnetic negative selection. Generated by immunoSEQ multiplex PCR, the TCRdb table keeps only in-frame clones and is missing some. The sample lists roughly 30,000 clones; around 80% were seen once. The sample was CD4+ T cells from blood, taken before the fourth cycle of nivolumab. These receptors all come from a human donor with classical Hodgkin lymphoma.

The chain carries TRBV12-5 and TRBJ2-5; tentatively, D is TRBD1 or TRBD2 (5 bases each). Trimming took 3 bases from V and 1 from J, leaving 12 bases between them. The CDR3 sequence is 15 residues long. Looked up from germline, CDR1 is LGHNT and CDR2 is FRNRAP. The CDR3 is CASGFDQGVQETQYF. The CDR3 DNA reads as TGTGCTAGTGGTTTCGATCAGGGAGTCCAAGAGACCCAGTACTTC.

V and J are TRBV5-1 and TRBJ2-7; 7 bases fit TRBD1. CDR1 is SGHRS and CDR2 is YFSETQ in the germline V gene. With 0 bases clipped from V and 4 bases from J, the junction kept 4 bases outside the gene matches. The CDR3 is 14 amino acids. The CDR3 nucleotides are TGCGCCAGCAGCTTGGACAGGGGAAGGTACGAGCAGTACTTC. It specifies CASSLDRGRYEQYF.

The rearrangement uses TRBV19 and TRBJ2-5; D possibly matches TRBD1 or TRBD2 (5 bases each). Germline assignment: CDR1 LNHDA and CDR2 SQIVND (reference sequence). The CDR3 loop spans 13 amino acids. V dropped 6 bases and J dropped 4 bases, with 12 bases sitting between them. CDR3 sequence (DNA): TGTGCCAGTAGCTTGGGGGTAGGAGAGACCCAGTACTTC. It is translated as CASSLGVGETQYF.

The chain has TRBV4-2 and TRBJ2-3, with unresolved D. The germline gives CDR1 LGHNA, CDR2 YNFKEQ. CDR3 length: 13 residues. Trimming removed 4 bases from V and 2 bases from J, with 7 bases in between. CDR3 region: CASSRVYTDTQYF. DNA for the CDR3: TGTGCCAGCAGCCGAGTCTACACAGATACGCAGTATTTT.